This TCR beta chain originates from a study of T cells after yellow fever vaccination. Whole-study context: Low-cell-number fractions were prepared with SMART-Seq v4 Ultra Low Input. General observations from the study: A large majority of primary-vaccination clones showed up again after the booster (just under 97% CD4, 85% to 90% CD8). Though it reached lower strength, the secondary response hit its peak faster, day 5 versus 15. Any FACS-sorted repertoire could hold abundant clonotypes that contaminate it from the bulk population.

This clonotype was detected once. Its antigen is currently unknown. The conserved final phenylalanine or tryptophan is absent from the CDR3, which likely points to a read error. TCRdb fed the 5' RACE reads into MiXCR, producing one record per CDR3 protein. This sample has some 670,000 distinct CDR3 sequences, with 9% to 15% found just once. The CDR3 length is 17 residues. V lost 2 bases, J lost 1 base, and 10 bases stayed unmatched. Germline values: CDR1 DFQATT, CDR2 SNEGSKA (reference sequence). The TCR originated in a man under 40 who received the YFV17D yellow fever vaccine. The gene calls are TRBV20-1 and TRBJ2-4; TRBD2 matches at 8 bases. The sequencing here drew on PBMCs, taken on the day of the yellow fever booster vaccination. The CDR3 DNA follows: TGCAGTGCTAGAACAGCGGGAGAGGTTTTGGCCAAAAACATTCAGTACTTA. Translation gives CSARTAGEVLAKNIQYL.